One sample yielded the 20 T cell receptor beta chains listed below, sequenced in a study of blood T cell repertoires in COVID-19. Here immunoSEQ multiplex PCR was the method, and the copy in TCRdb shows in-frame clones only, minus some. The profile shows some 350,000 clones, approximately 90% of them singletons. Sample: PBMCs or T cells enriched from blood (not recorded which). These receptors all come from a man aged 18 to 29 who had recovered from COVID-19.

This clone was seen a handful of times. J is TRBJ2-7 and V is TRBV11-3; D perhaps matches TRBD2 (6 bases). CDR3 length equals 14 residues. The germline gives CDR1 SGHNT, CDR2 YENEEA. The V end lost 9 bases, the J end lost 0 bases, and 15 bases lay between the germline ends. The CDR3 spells CASSHSGSSYEQYF. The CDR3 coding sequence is TGTGCCAGTTCTCATAGCGGAAGCTCCTACGAGCAGTACTTC.

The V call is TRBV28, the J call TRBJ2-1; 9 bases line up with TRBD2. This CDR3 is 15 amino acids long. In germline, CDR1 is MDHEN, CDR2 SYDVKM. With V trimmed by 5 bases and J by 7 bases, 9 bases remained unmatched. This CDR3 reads CASSPTSGGWNEQFF. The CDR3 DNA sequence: TGTGCCAGCAGTCCGACTAGCGGAGGGTGGAATGAGCAGTTCTTC.

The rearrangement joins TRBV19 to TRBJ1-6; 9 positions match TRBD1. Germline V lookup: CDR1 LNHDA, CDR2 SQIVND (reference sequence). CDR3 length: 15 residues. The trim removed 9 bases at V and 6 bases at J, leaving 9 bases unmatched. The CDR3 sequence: CASRAGTGINSPLHF. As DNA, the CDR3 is TGTGCCAGCCGAGCCGGGACAGGGATTAATTCACCCCTCCACTTT.

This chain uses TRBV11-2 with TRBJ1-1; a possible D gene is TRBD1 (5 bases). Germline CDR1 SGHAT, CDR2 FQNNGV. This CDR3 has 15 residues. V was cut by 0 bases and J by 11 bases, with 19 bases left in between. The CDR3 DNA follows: TGTGCCAGCAGCTTAGAACCCTTCGTAGGGGCGAATGCTTTCTTT. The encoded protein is CASSLEPFVGANAFF.

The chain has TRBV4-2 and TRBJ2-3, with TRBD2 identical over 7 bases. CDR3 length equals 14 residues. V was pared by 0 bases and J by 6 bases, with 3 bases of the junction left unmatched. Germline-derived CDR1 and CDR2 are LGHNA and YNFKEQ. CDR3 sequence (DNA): TGTGCCAGCAGCCAAGACGGGGGGACGGATACGCAGTATTTT. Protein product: CASSQDGGTDTQYF.

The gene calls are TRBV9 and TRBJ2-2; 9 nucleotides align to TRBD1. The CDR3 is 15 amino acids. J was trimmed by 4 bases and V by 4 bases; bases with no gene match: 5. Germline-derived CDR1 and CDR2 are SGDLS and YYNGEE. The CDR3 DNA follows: TGTGCCAGCAGCATACGACAGGGGGGCACCGGGGAGCTGTTTTTT. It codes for CASSIRQGGTGELFF. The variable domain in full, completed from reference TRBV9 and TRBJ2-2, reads DSGVTQTPKHLITATGQRVTLRCSPRSGDLSVYWYQQSLDQGLQFLIQYYNGEERAKGNILERFSAQQFPDLHSELNLSSLELGDSALYFCASSIRQGGTGELFFGEGSRLTVL.

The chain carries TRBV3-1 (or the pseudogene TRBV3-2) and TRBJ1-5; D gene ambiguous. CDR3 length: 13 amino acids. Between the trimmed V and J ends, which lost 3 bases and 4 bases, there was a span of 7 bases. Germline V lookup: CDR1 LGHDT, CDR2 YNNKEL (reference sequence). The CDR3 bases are TGTGCCAGCAGCCATACAGAAAATCAGCCCCAGCATTTT. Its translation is CASSHTENQPQHF.

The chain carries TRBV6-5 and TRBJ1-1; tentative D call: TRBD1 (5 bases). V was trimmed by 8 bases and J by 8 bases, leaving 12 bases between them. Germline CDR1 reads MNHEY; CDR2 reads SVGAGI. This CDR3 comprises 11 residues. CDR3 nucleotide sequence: TGTGCCAGCGGACTAAACAGGGAAGCTTTCTTT. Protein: CASGLNREAFF.

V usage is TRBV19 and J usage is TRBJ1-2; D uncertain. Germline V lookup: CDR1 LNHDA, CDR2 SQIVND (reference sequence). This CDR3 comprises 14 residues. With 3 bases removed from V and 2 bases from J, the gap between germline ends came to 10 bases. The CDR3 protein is CASSIFPGNYGYTF. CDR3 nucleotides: TGTGCCAGTAGTATTTTCCCGGGGAACTATGGCTACACCTTC.

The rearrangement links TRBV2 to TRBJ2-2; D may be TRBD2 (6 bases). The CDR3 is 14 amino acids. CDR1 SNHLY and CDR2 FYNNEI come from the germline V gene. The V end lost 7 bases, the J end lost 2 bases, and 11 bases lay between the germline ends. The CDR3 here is CASMSGVNTGELFF. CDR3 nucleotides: TGTGCCAGCATGTCGGGGGTCAACACCGGGGAGCTGTTTTTT.

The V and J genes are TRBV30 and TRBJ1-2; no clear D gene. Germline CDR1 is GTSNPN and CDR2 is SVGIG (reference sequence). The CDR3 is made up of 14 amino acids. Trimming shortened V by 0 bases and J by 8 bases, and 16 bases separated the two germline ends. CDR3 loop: CAWSVGSPQRGYTF. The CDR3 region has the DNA TGTGCCTGGAGTGTTGGCTCCCCTCAACGAGGCTACACCTTC.

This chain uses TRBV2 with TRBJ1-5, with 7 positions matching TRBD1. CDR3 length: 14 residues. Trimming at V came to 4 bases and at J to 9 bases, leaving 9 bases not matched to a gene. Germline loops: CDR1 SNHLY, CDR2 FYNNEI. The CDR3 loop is CASSALSNRGPQHF. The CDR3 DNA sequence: TGTGCCAGCAGTGCCTTATCCAACAGGGGGCCCCAGCATTTT. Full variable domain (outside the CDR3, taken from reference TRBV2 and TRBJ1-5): EPEVTQTPSHQVTQMGQEVILRCVPISNHLYFYWYRQILGQKVEFLVSFYNNEISEKSEIFDDQFSVERPDGSNFTLKIRSTKLEDSAMYFCASSALSNRGPQHFGDGTRLSIL.

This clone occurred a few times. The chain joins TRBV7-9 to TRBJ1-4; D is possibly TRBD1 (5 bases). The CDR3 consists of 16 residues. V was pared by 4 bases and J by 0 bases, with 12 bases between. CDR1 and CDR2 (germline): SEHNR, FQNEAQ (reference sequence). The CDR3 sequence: CASSSRTTATNEKLFF. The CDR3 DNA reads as TGTGCCAGCAGCTCTCGGACAACCGCAACTAATGAAAAACTGTTTTTT.

CDR3 nucleotides: TGTGCCAGCAGCCAAACTATACGGGACTCCCTCTATGGCTACACCTTC. Protein: CASSQTIRDSLYGYTF. The rearrangement links TRBV4-2 to TRBJ1-2, with D tentatively TRBD1 (5 bases). The CDR3 has 16 residues. Looked up from germline, CDR1 is LGHNA and CDR2 is YNFKEQ. The V gene lost 2 bases and the J gene lost 4 bases, with 17 bases spanning the gap.

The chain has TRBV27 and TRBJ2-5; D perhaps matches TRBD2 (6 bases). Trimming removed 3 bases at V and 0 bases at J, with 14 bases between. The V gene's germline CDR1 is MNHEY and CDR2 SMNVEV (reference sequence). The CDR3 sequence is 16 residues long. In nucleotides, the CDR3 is TGTGCCAGCAGTTTTAGTAGTGGGGGGTACCAAGAGACCCAGTACTTC. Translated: CASSFSSGGYQETQYF.

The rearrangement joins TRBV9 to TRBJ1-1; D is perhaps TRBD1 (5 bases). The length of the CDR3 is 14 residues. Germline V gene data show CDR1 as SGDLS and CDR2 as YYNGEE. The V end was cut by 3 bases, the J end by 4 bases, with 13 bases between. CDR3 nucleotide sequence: TGTGCCAGCAGCGGGCCGACAGTTGGCACTGAAGCTTTCTTT. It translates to CASSGPTVGTEAFF.

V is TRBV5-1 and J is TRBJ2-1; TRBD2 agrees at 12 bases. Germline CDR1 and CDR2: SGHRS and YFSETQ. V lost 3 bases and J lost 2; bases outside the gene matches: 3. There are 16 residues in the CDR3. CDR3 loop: CASSSGLAGPYNEQFF. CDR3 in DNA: TGCGCCAGCAGCTCTGGACTAGCGGGGCCCTACAATGAGCAGTTCTTC.

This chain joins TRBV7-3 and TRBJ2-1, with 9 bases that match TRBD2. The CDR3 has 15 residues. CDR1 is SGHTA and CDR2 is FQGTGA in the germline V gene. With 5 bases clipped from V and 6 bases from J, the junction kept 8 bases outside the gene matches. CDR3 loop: CASSPKGTSINEQFF. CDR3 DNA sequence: TGTGCCAGCAGCCCAAAGGGGACTAGCATCAATGAGCAGTTCTTC.

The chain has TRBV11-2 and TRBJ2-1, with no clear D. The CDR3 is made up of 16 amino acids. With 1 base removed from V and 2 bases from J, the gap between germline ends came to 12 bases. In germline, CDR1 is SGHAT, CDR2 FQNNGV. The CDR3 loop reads CASSLVTGLTYNEQFF. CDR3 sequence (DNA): TGTGCCAGCAGCTTAGTAACGGGTTTAACCTACAATGAGCAGTTCTTC.

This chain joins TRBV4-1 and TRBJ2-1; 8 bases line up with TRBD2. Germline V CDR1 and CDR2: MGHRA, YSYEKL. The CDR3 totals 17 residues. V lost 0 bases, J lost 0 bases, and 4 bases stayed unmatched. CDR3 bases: TGCGCCAGCAGCCAAGAGTCCGGGACTAGCTCCTACAATGAGCAGTTCTTC. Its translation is CASSQESGTSSYNEQFF.